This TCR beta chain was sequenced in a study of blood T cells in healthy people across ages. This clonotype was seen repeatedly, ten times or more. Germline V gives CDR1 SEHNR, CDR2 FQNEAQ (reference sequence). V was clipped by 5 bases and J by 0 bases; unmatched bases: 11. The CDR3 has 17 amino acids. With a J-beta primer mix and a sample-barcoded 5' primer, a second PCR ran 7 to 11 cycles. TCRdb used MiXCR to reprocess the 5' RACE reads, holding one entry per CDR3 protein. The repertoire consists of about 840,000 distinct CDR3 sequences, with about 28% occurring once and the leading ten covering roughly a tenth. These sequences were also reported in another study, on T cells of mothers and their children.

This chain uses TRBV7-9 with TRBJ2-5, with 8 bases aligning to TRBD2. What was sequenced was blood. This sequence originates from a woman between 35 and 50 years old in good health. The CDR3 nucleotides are TGTGCCAGCAGCCCCCTCGGGGGGCGGGGGGACCAAGAGACCCAGTACTTC. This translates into CASSPLGGRGDQETQYF. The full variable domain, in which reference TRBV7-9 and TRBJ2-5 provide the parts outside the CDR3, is DTGVSQNPRHKITKRGQNVTFRCDPISEHNRLYWYRQTLGQGPEFLTYFQNEAQLEKSRLLSDRFSAERPKGSFSTLEIQRTEQGDSAMYLCASSPLGGRGDQETQYFGPGTRLLVL.